One T cell receptor (beta chain) is described in this entry. What this receptor recognizes is not known. Per-nucleotide qualities are absent, and no much larger clonotype sits a single base away. CDR1 and CDR2, per the germline V gene, are MNHNS and SASEGT. The junction carries 15 bases between V and J, which are trimmed by 8 bases and 10 bases respectively. Measured from the cysteine to the phenylalanine, the CDR3 is 13 residues long. Only the CDR3 DNA stays, 39 bases, in frame from base 1. These data are taken from a study of long-term antiretroviral therapy in people with HIV (dated by TCRdb to the early 2020s). Regarding the research as a whole: Collection of the earliest samples took place about a decade ahead of the 2015 WHO recommendation for immediate ART, at a time when ART was typically delayed until CD4 counts fell. A retrospective serial study tested whether ART initiation and durable HIV suppression were associated with changes in peripheral blood TRB repertoire composition and diversity. About 35% of the 30 participants with HIV were female. A total of under 250 cryopreserved PBMC samples came from roughly 30 adults with confirmed HIV infection and were collected serially over a mean of roughly six years (range 1-12). Test extractions of a monoclonal T-cell line alongside under 35 polyclonal samples showed no cross-contamination during QIAcube processing.

Study-wide conclusions, independent of this receptor: The repertoire was dominated across all time points by expanded TRB clones identified before ART initiation, although this dominance was seen to fluctuate and to decrease in many PLHIV after ART. No data were available on ART adherence, viral resistance or therapy changes, limiting inferences about post-ART repertoire changes. Limited PBMC availability meant only the TCR beta chain was sequenced, without alpha chain pairing. CDR3 length ranges in HIV repertoires were narrower than in controls, and network structure suggested an antigen-experienced repertoire with only a slight naive shift after ART. Unsorted PBMC were profiled instead of sorted CD4+ and CD8+ T cells because pre-ART samples had limited cell numbers. The samples span the years 2004 to 2017, and the ART regimens used may be less effective than current regimens. Starting ART was linked to a significant rise in TRB diversity, yet even after long-term ART the diversity remained significantly lower than in transplant donor controls.

The immunoSEQ hsTCRB v3.0 assay was used at survey level resolution to sequence the TRB variable region. TRB sequencing targeted a depth of about 35,000-50,000 T-cell genomes per sample. Pooled TRB libraries were sequenced on an Illumina MiSeq with a v3 150-cycle kit. In the authors' own workflow: Repertoire analysis was performed in R inside a reproducible Nextflow workflow that covered QC, data transformation and analysis. LymphoSeq2, an R package for exploring AIRR-Seq data, was used to implement the custom analyses. A handful of samples that yielded fewer than 5000 total TRB sequences were excluded, so that 200 or so HIV repertoires were analyzed. Among the approximately 190 HIV repertoires that were kept, some 60 were collected before ART initiation and roughly 130 were collected after ART initiation. Repertoires were downsampled to 5000 TRB nucleotide sequences, and summary statistics were averaged over 100 downsampling iterations. TRB sequences were retained for analysis only if CDR3 regions of at least seven amino acids were present. A Shannon entropy-derived clonality score and the Gini coefficient were used to measure diversity. In the repertoire networks, any two of the top 5000 CDR3 amino acid sequences were connected whenever the two sequences differed by an edit distance of one. For TRB CDR3 amino acid sequences, antigen specificity groups and MHC restriction were predicted with GLIPH2. Known CMV, EBV, HIV or tissue antigen associations were flagged by matching CDR3 amino acid sequences against VDJdb and McPAS-TCR. Pre-ART, post-ART and control groups were compared with Wilcoxon signed-rank tests and Holm-Bonferroni correction. TCRdb limited this immuneACCESS table to in-frame rearrangements with V and J called. A share of clones is missing; checked studies link under half to unresolved V genes, and the rest is unexplained. V and J calls and clone size are given by that table; D and trimming were obtained from the DNA. The sample includes approximately 13,000 clones, with 88% observed a single time. The ten largest clonotypes hold around 21% of the sample.

Participants were included only if at least one PBMC sample before ART initiation and at least two post-ART samples were available. Treatment was received in the United States of America by all participants with HIV. Before DNA extraction, cryopreserved samples of about 0.9-11 million PBMC were thawed and then washed. At the time of the earliest PBMC sample for each participant with HIV, ages ranged from roughly 23 to 60 years. PBMC samples were contributed by each participant from 1-4 timepoints before ART initiation and 2-8 timepoints after ART initiation, with a median of 7 samples. For every participant, serial HIV viral load, CD4+ T-cell count, ART history and demographic data were obtained. Genomic DNA was extracted from unsorted PBMC with a Qiagen kit on a QIAcube, with processing performed in batches of 12 samples.

This sequence uses TRBV6-1 and TRBJ1-6; the D gene is perhaps TRBD1, on 5 matching bases. The receptor was derived from a woman in her forties with HIV. Specimen: unsorted PBMCs, collected 2.1 years after starting antiretroviral therapy. The sequence in DNA is TGTGCCAGCGGGACGGGGTCGGAATCACCCCTCCACTTT. It translates as CASGTGSESPLHF.